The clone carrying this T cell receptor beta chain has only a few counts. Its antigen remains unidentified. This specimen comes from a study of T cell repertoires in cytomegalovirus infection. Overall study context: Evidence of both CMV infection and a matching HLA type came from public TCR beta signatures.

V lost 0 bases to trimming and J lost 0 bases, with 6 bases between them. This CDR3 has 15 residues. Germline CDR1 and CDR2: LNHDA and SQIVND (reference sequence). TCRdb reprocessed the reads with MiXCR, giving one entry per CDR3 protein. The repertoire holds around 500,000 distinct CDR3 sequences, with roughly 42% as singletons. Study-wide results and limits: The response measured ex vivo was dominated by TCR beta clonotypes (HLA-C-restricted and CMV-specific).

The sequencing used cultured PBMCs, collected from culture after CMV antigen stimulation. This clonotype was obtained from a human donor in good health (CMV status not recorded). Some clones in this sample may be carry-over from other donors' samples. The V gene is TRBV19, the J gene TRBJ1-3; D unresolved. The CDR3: CASSIDDYSGNTIYF. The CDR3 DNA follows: TGTGCCAGTAGTATAGACGATTACTCTGGAAACACCATATATTTT.